Following are 13 T cell receptor beta chains from one sample sequenced in a study of blood T cell repertoires in COVID-19. Method: immunoSEQ multiplex PCR; TCRdb's copy keeps in-frame clones and lacks some. The sample gives around 360,000 clones, about 90% of which show up once; 2.5% to 3% is in the top ten. Sequencing was performed on PBMCs or T cells enriched from blood (not recorded which). These receptors all come from a woman aged 25-40 years who had recovered from COVID-19.

This sequence joins TRBV27 and TRBJ2-2; D gene uncertain. V lost 3 bases and J lost 6, with 8 bases in between. Germline V gene lookup returns CDR1 MNHEY and CDR2 SMNVEV (reference sequence). The CDR3 has 13 amino acids. For the CDR3, the DNA is TGTGCCAGCAGTTTGAACAGCCCCGGGGAGCTGTTTTTT. Translated, it gives CASSLNSPGELFF.

The genes are TRBV6-5 and TRBJ2-2, with D perhaps TRBD1 (6 bases). The V and J ends lost 5 bases and 1 base respectively, with 11 bases between them. Germline assignment: CDR1 MNHEY and CDR2 SVGAGI. The CDR3 loop spans 15 amino acids. The CDR3 DNA reads TGTGCCAGCAGTACCCTCAGGGGGAACACCGGGGAGCTGTTTTTT. This gives the protein CASSTLRGNTGELFF.

J is TRBJ2-2 and V is TRBV11-2; TRBD2 is a possible D gene (6 bases). Germline values: CDR1 SGHAT, CDR2 FQNNGV. The CDR3 is 15 residues long. V was cut by 1 base and J by 7 bases, with 13 bases left in between. In nucleotides, the CDR3 is TGTGCCAGCAGCTTAGCCGGGGGAAATAACGGGGAGCTGTTTTTT. Residues: CASSLAGGNNGELFF. The entire variable domain, with the rest obtained from reference TRBV11-2 and TRBJ2-2, is as follows: EAGVAQSPRYKIIEKRQSVAFWCNPISGHATLYWYQQILGQGPKLLIQFQNNGVVDDSQLPKDRFSAERLKGVDSTLKIQPAKLEDSAVYLCASSLAGGNNGELFFGEGSRLTVL.

The DNA for the CDR3 is TGTGCCAGCAACCTTGATAGTTCCTATAATTCACCCCTCCACTTT. Protein: CASNLDSSYNSPLHF. This rearrangement joins TRBV2 to TRBJ1-6; D not certain. Germline CDR1 is SNHLY and CDR2 is FYNNEI. V was trimmed by 7 bases and J by 1 base, leaving 11 bases between them. The CDR3 loop spans 15 amino acids.

The CDR3 bases are TGTGCCAGCAGCCCCAGGCTGAACACTGAAGCTTTCTTT. Protein product: CASSPRLNTEAFF. V gene TRBV9 combines with J gene TRBJ1-1; D remains unclear. CDR1 is SGDLS and CDR2 is YYNGEE in the germline V gene. Deletions cut 4 bases from V and 0 bases from J, with 7 bases between. The CDR3 is made up of 13 amino acids.

This rearrangement joins TRBV6-5 to TRBJ2-5; D call uncertain. The CDR3 runs to 12 residues. With 7 bases removed from V and 0 bases from J, the gap between germline ends came to 6 bases. Germline assignment: CDR1 MNHEY and CDR2 SVGAGI. The CDR3 loop reads CASTHYQETQYF. CDR3 DNA: TGTGCCAGCACCCACTACCAAGAGACCCAGTACTTC.

This clone appeared a single time. The genes are TRBV6-1 and TRBJ1-5; D not resolved. The CDR3 is made up of 18 amino acids. CDR1 and CDR2 (germline): MNHNS, SASEGT. Trimming removed 4 bases at V and 3 bases at J, with 22 bases between. CDR3 nucleotides: TGTGCCAGCAGTGCCGGACTTTCCCCCCTCCGCCTCAATCAGCCCCAGCATTTT. It yields the protein CASSAGLSPLRLNQPQHF.

This clone appeared a single time. The J gene is TRBJ1-4, the V gene TRBV4-1, with 7 bases aligning to TRBD1. The CDR3 runs 15 residues. From germline, CDR1 is MGHRA and CDR2 YSYEKL. With 2 bases clipped from V and 5 bases from J, the junction kept 5 bases outside the gene matches. CDR3 in DNA: TGCGCCAGCAGCCAACAGACAGGGACCAATGAAAAACTGTTTTTT. It yields the protein CASSQQTGTNEKLFF.

This sequence joins TRBV4-1 and TRBJ1-1; tentatively, D is TRBD1 (6 bases). The CDR3 length is 13 residues. The V gene's germline CDR1 is MGHRA and CDR2 YSYEKL. Trimming pared 3 bases from V and 7 bases from J, leaving 12 bases between. CDR3 loop: CASSQYRDIEAFF. Written as DNA, the CDR3 is TGCGCCAGCAGCCAGTACAGGGATATTGAAGCTTTCTTT.

This sequence joins TRBV5-1 and TRBJ1-1, with D possibly being TRBD1 (6 bases). In germline, CDR1 is SGHRS, CDR2 YFSETQ. The CDR3 is 15 residues long. Trimming stripped 4 bases from V and 0 bases from J, with 13 bases between. The CDR3 region is CASSITGLMNTEAFF. CDR3 nucleotide sequence: TGCGCCAGCAGCATAACAGGGTTAATGAACACTGAAGCTTTCTTT.

The V call is TRBV27, the J call TRBJ1-5, with D possibly TRBD1 on 5 matching bases. Germline-derived CDR1 and CDR2 are MNHEY and SMNVEV (reference sequence). Trimming shortened V by 2 bases and J by 7 bases, and 9 bases separated the two germline ends. CDR3 length: 13 amino acids. CDR3 sequence: CASSLLRGQPQHF. The CDR3, as DNA: TGTGCCAGCAGTTTACTAAGGGGCCAGCCCCAGCATTTT.

The chain uses TRBV19 and TRBJ2-1; the D is unclear. Germline V gives CDR1 LNHDA, CDR2 SQIVND (reference sequence). Trimming removed 2 bases from V and 3 bases from J, with 8 bases in between. CDR3 length equals 14 residues. The CDR3 spells CASSISEYYNEQFF. The CDR3 bases are TGTGCCAGTAGTATATCCGAGTACTACAATGAGCAGTTCTTC.

This clone showed up just a few times. The V gene is TRBV7-8, the J gene TRBJ2-1, with TRBD2 identical over 10 bases. The CDR3 is 17 residues long. Germline loops: CDR1 SGHVS, CDR2 FQNEAQ. Unmatched junction bases numbered 8, after V lost 5 bases and J lost 1 base. CDR3 bases: TGTGCCAGCAGCCGCCTACTAGCGGGGTCATCCTACAATGAGCAGTTCTTC. Translating gives CASSRLLAGSSYNEQFF.